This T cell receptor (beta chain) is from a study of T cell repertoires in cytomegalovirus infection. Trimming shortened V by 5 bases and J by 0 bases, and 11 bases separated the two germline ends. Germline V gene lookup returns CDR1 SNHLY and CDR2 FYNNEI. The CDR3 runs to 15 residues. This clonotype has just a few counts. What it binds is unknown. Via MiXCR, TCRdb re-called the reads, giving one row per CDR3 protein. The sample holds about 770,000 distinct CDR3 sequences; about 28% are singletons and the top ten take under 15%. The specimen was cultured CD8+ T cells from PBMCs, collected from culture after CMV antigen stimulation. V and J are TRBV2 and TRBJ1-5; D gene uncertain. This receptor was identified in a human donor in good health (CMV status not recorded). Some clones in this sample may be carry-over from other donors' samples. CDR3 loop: CASSSTEASNQPQHF. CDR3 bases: TGTGCCAGCAGTTCTACAGAGGCTAGCAATCAGCCCCAGCATTTT.